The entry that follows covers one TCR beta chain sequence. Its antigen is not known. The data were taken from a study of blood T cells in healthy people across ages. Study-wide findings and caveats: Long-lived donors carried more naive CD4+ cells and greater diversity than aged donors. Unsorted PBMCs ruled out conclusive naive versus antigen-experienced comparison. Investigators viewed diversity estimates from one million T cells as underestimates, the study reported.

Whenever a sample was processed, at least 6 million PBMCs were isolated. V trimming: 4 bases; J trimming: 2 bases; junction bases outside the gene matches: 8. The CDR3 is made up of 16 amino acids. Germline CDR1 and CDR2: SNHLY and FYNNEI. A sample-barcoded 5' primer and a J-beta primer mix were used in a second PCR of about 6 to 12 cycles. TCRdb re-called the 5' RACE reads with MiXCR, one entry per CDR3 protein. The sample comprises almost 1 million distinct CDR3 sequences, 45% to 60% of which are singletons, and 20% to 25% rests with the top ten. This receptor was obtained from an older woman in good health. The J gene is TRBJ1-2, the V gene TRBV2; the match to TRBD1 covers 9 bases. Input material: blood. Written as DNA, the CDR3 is TGTGCCAGCAGTGGCACCGGACAGGGGATCAACTATGGCTACACCTTC. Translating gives CASSGTGQGINYGYTF.